This T cell receptor (beta chain) came from a study of CD4 and CD8 cells across lung adenocarcinoma regions. Localized lung adenocarcinoma, a non-small cell lung cancer, affected the donors. Per the germline V gene, CDR1 is MRHNA and CDR2 is SNTAGT. The CDR3 is 15 amino acids. Trimming took off 0 bases at V and 0 bases at J, with 6 bases between the two ends. Each CDR3 protein is one row after TCRdb ran MiXCR on the PCR reads. Among some 8,000 distinct CDR3 sequences, 45% to 60% were seen once, and the ten largest hold about 20%. The chain recombines TRBV6-4 with TRBJ1-5, with unresolved D. The clonotype comes from a female donor with lung adenocarcinoma. The CD4 and CD8 labels of this study may be unreliable. The sample was CD8+ T cells from the center of a lung tumor. In nucleotides, the CDR3 is TGTGCCAGCAGTGACTCGGCAGATAGCAATCAGCCCCAGCATTTT. It encodes CASSDSADSNQPQHF.